The 4 T cell receptor beta chains below come from one sample, sequenced in a study of blood T cell repertoires in COVID-19. Clones were sequenced by immunoSEQ multiplex PCR, and TCRdb holds only the in-frame ones, with some missing. In the table there are hundreds of thousands of clones, more than 75% of which are singletons. Material: peripheral blood. The receptors shown here come from a man aged 50-60 years with acute or convalescent COVID-19.

The chain carries TRBV30 and TRBJ2-2; D possibly corresponds to TRBD2 (7 bases). The CDR3 sequence is 15 residues long. Germline CDR1 reads GTSNPN; CDR2 reads SVGIG (reference sequence). V gave up 4 bases and J gave up 4 bases, with 16 bases separating them. In DNA, the CDR3 is TGTGCCTGGAAAGGGAGGGGGTACCTCACCGGGGAGCTGTTTTTT. Translated, it gives CAWKGRGYLTGELFF.

The V gene is TRBV5-4, the J gene TRBJ2-7; D is ambiguous. The CDR3 has 14 residues. Trimming removed 1 base from V and 1 base from J, with 9 bases in between. CDR1 is SGHNT and CDR2 is YYREEE in the germline V gene (reference sequence). CDR3 in amino acids: CASSLFPESYEQYF. CDR3 bases: TGTGCCAGCAGCTTGTTCCCGGAGTCCTACGAGCAGTACTTC.

V gene TRBV14 combines with J gene TRBJ1-6; D is perhaps TRBD1 (5 bases). Germline values: CDR1 SGHDN, CDR2 FVKESK. Trimming removed 0 bases from V and 7 bases from J, with 10 bases in between. The CDR3 is made up of 15 amino acids. The CDR3 DNA follows: TGTGCCAGCAGCCAAGATGACAGCTGGAATTCACCCCTCCACTTT. Amino acids: CASSQDDSWNSPLHF.

The V gene is TRBV3-1 (or the pseudogene TRBV3-2), the J gene TRBJ1-2, with 7 positions matching TRBD1. V lost 4 bases and J lost 8; bases outside the gene matches: 10. Looked up from germline, CDR1 is LGHDT and CDR2 is YNNKEL (reference sequence). This CDR3 spans 14 amino acids. The CDR3 DNA reads TGTGCCAGCAGCCCCTATCCAGGAGGGGGCGGCTACACCTTC. This codes for CASSPYPGGGGYTF.